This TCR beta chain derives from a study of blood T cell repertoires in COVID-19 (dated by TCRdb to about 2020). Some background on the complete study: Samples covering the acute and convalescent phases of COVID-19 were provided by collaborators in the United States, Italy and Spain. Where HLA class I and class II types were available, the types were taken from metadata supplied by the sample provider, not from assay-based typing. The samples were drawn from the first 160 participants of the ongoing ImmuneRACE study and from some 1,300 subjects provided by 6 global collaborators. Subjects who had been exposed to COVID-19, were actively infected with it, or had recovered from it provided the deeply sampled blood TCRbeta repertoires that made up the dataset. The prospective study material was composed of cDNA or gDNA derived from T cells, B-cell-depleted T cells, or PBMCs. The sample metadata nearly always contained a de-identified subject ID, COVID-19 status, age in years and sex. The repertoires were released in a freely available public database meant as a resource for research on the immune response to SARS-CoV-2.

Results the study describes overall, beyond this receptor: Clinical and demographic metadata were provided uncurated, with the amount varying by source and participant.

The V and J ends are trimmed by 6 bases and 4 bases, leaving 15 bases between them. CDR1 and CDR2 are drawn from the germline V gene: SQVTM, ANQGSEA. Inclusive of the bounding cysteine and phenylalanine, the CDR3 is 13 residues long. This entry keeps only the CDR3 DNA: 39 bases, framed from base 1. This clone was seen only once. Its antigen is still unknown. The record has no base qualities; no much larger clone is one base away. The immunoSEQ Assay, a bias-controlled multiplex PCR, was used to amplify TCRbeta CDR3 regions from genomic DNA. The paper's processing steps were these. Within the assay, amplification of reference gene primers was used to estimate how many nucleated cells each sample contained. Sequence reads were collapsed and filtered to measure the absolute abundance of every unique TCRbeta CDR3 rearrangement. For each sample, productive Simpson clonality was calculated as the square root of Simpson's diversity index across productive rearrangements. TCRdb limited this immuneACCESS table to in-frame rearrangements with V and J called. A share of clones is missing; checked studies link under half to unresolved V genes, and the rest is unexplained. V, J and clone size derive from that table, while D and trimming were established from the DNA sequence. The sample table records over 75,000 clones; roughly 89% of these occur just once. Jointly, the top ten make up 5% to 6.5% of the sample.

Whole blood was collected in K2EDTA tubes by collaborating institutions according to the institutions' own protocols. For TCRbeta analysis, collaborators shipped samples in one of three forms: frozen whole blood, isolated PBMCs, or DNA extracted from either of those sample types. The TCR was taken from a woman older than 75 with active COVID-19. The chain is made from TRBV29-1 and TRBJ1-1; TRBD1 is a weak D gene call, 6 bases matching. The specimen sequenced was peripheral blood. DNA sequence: TGCAGCGTCCTCAGGGGAGGGAGCACTGAAGCTTTCTTT. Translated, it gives CSVLRGGSTEAFF.